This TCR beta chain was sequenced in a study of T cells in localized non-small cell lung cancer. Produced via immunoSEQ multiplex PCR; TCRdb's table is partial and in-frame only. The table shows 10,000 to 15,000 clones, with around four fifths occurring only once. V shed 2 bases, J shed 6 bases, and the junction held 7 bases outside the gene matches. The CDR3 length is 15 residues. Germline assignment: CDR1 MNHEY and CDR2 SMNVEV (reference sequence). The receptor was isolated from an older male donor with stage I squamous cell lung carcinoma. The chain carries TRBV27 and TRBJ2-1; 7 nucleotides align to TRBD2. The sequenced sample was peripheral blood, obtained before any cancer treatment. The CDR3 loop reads CASSLQWGRANEQFF. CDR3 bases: TGTGCCAGCAGTTTACAGTGGGGGAGGGCCAATGAGCAGTTCTTC.